The next 7 T cell receptor beta chains were all read from a single sample in a study of T cells expressing NK-cell markers. From its re-call of the 5' RACE reads, TCRdb lists each CDR3 protein once, without DNA. This sample's table has under 500,000 distinct CDR3 sequences. Sample: blood T cells: a sorted CD56 or NKG2C T cell subset, CD4+ or CD8+ T cells, or bulk PBMC T cells (not recorded which). The source of these receptors is a woman between 18 and 69 years old in good health.

The chain joins TRBV25-1 to TRBJ2-3; TCRdb lists TRBD2, though no DNA is available to test this call. Germline V gene sequence: CDR1 MGHDK, CDR2 SYGVNS. CDR3 length: 16 residues. The CDR3 sequence: CASSGGASRHPDTQYF.

The rearrangement links TRBV29-1 to TRBJ2-2; the TCRdb call, TRBD1, lacks DNA for checking. Germline CDR1 SQVTM, CDR2 ANQGSEA. The CDR3 totals 14 residues. The CDR3 is CSVAGQGSVGELFF.

This rearrangement joins TRBV5-4 to TRBJ2-6; TCRdb calls TRBD1, which cannot be checked without DNA. Germline assignment: CDR1 SGHNT and CDR2 YYREEE (reference sequence). The CDR3 consists of 15 residues. The CDR3 here is CASALNAPGANVLTF.

The chain uses TRBV5-4 and TRBJ2-3. CDR1 is SGHNT, CDR2 YYREEE, per germline (reference sequence). The CDR3 spans 14 residues. The CDR3 reads CASSRRSDTDTQYF.

This chain uses TRBV20-1 with TRBJ2-3; TCRdb names TRBD1, which stays unverified in the absence of DNA. The CDR3 runs 16 residues. The germline CDR1 and CDR2 sequences are DFQATT and SNEGSKA (reference sequence). CDR3 protein: CSARDPTTPVTDTQYF.

The chain has TRBV5-1 and TRBJ2-1. This CDR3 has 15 amino acids. The germline gives CDR1 SGHRS, CDR2 YFSETQ. The chain's CDR3 is CASSLEGVSYNEQFF.

The chain carries TRBV4-3 and TRBJ2-1. Germline assignment: CDR1 LGHNA and CDR2 YSLEER. The CDR3 runs to 16 residues. The CDR3 protein is CASSHELALEYNEQFF.